The T cell receptor beta chain described here comes from a study of blood T cell repertoires in COVID-19. TCRdb's table, derived via immunoSEQ multiplex PCR, lists solely in-frame clones and lacks some. This table has 300,000 to 350,000 clones, roughly 90% appearing once. Remarks on this clone: One end of the junction varies from germline; a read error may be responsible.

CDR1 MNHEY and CDR2 SVGAGI come from the germline V gene. The CDR3 contains 14 residues. Material for sequencing was PBMCs or T cells enriched from blood (not recorded which). The origin of this receptor is a woman in her late teens or twenties with acute COVID-19. The rearrangement joins TRBV6-5 to TRBJ2-7; 9 nucleotides agree with TRBD2. Written as DNA, the CDR3 is TGTGCCAGCAGCGGTGGGACTAGCTCCCACGAGCAGTACTTC. As protein: CASSGGTSSHEQYF.